This TCR beta chain derives from a study of cytomegalovirus exposure and HLA in healthy donors (dated by TCRdb to the late 2010s). Background for the entire study: An earlier analysis of approximately 600 of the donors reported approximately 290 Gb of sequence data and 117 million unique TCR beta sequences from about 200 million T cells. An early release that covered about 600 HLA-typed donors contained approximately 300 gigabases of sequencing data and some 87 million unique TCR sequences. Among the roughly 370 genotyped donors, about 83% belonged to the genetic ancestry cluster associated with self-reported Caucasian donors. The study aimed to test whether cataloging public T cell receptors could reveal signatures of past pathogen exposure. The T cell repertoires of some 670 subjects were profiled by immunosequencing and related to cytomegalovirus serostatus. Besides the first cohort of about 730 subjects, a separate validation cohort made up of over 100 different subjects was used. High-throughput TCR immunosequencing, statistical association of individual TCRs with disease status, and machine learning were combined to predict cytomegalovirus infection status. In a later analysis, previously published TCR beta repertoires from several hundred donors were re-analyzed and high-resolution HLA genotyping was added so that TCR occurrence patterns could be studied. Rather than drawing on any new phenotypic data, the later analysis identified candidate immune exposures from TCR beta sequences and the way those sequences occurred across donors. In an earlier analysis of a few hundred of the donors, high-throughput TCR beta sequencing was used to judge whether each TCR beta V gene segment behaved as functional or pseudogenic. Donor age, sex, ethnicity and CMV serostatus were compiled alongside the repertoire data. A later genetic analysis used genome-wide SNP genotypes for about three fifths of the 666 donors, treating that subset as a discovery cohort. All discovery cohort repertoires had been generated on a single sequencing platform. Class I and class II HLA loci were covered by the typing at four-digit resolution. Typing coverage differed by locus: A, B, C, DRB1 and DQB1 were typed in about 620-630 donors, DQA1 in 500 to 550, DPA1 in roughly 590, and DPB1 in just under 490. Roughly 5 DR-DQ haplotypes were handled as single units for association and clustering because linkage in the cohort was strong. On average, 235,054 unique TCR beta nucleotide sequences were sequenced per donor among 398 genotyped donors of the cohort, with about 17% of those sequences being non-productive.

V is pared back by 0 bases and J by 4 bases, with 11 bases lying between the germline termini. Sequences LGHNA (CDR1) and YSLEER (CDR2) are obtained from the germline V gene. From cysteine to phenylalanine, the CDR3 is 15 amino acids long. Only the CDR3 region is kept as DNA, spanning 45 bases read in frame from base 1. The cohort consisted of hundreds of healthy bone marrow donors. All cohort members were sampled while nominally healthy, although unrecorded immune exposures were likely present. The donor was CMV seropositive and belonged to the group of 250 to 300 seropositive cohort members. A peripheral blood sample was collected from each donor, and TCR beta sequencing was performed on peripheral blood mononuclear cells. The Qiagen DNeasy Blood Extraction Kit was used to extract genomic DNA from the blood cell samples. Of note for this clone: The clone's antigen remains unknown. No much larger clone exists at a distance of one base, and base qualities are not known.

The method was the immunoSEQ multiplex PCR assay. A mixture of 60 forward primers for TCR Vbeta segments and 13 reverse primers for TCR Jbeta segments was used in the multiplex PCR. The CDR3 region of rearranged TCR beta genes was amplified from genomic DNA by a multiplex PCR assay. The Illumina HiSeq System was used to sequence the amplified TCR beta libraries as 87-base-pair reads. In the original analysis: A later analysis counted tens of millions of unique TCR beta chains across the 700 or so repertoires, and roughly 11 million of these chains were shared by at least two donors. A nearest-neighbor algorithm error-corrected the raw reads and collapsed the reads into unique sequences, merging closely related sequences to remove PCR and sequencing errors. V, D and J gene segments were assigned by aligning CDR3 sequences to IMGT reference sequences. Each retained sequence needed at least a six-nucleotide match to both a V gene segment and a J gene segment. Rearrangements were classified as productive when the CDR3 lacked stop codons and remained in frame with V and J, and all other rearrangements were classified as non-productive. Following IMGT convention, CDR3 was defined as the stretch from the second conserved V-encoded cysteine up to the conserved J-encoded phenylalanine. The earlier analysis of about 610 of the donors excluded sequences that lacked an unambiguous match to a single V gene segment. In an earlier analysis of 450 to 750 of the donors, a V segment was called functional when productive rearrangements were above 56.7%, and segregating when the standard deviation between donors exceeded 5%. To diagnose cytomegalovirus status from the catalog of TCR beta chain sequences, a statistical classification framework was built. In a later analysis, TCR nucleotide sequences were compared against IMGT/GENE-DB human TR gene sequences so that V and J genes could be assigned. In a later analysis, CDR3 sequences and most-parsimonious VDJ recombination scenarios were assigned using the TCRdist pipeline. In a later analysis, each TCR beta chain was defined by its CDR3 amino acid sequence together with its V-gene family, and reads lacking a unique V-gene family were excluded. To address suspected cross-contamination and a sequencing artifact, a later analysis removed roughly 580 highly shared, low-generation-probability nucleotide sequences. In a later analysis, a clonal expansion index was calculated for each public chain from normalized within-repertoire ranks of inferred template counts. Generation probabilities in a later analysis came from a VDJ recombination model fitted to out-of-frame rearrangements, and those results were checked against IGoR. In a later analysis, TCR-TCR, TCR-HLA and TCR-CMV co-occurrence was scored with hypergeometric tests, and a repertoire-size bias correction was applied to TCR pairs. To estimate false discovery rates, a later analysis permuted the HLA or CMV assignments 20 times. In a later analysis, co-occurring TCRs were grouped using DBSCAN, and TCRdist sequence similarity was added for clustering within HLA-allele-positive subsets. Repertoires with fewer than 30,000 or more than 120,000 public chains, plus five repertoires with anomalous nucleotide sharing, were excluded from co-occurrence clustering. TCRdb retrieved this table from immuneACCESS and kept in-frame rearrangements only. Not all clones are present; in checked studies, unresolved V genes account for under half, and no reason is known for the remainder. That table furnishes V, J and clone size, whereas the DNA furnished D and trimming. Within this sample are some 97,000 clones, with about three quarters of them counted one time only. 11% to 15% of the sample belongs to the ten largest clones.

On the study overall, not on this receptor specifically: In a later analysis, most CMV-associated TCR beta chains were found to appear HLA-restricted, with HLA associations seemingly driven largely by CMV exposure. A later analysis found that TCR association rates varied across HLA loci, with DRB1 alleles showing the most associated TCRs and HLA-C alleles the fewest. Because counts were too low, roughly 18 rarely observed V segments, including chromosome 9 orphons, were left out of the earlier analysis of a few hundred of the donors. A further reported finding was that TCR beta sequences accurately predicted the HLA-A and HLA-B alleles for most subjects in the first cohort. A total of 150 or so TCR beta chains were listed by the study as associated with cytomegalovirus. Cytomegalovirus status was reported to be diagnosed by the classifier with high specificity and sensitivity in both the original and validation cohorts. In a later analysis, HLA-associated TCR beta chains showed more clonal expansion and lower generation probabilities than non-associated chains that were equally common. When HLA alleles, especially DR and DQ, strongly co-occurred, attributing TCR associations to individual alleles was difficult. In vitro tests confirmed that a few of the cytomegalovirus-associated TCR beta chains recognize cytomegalovirus antigens. Several of the top co-occurrence clusters appeared to be linked to parvovirus B19, influenza, CMV and Epstein-Barr virus, according to a later analysis. Linkage disequilibrium might explain the correlated functional status among segregating V segments, but an unknown experimental factor could not be ruled out. A later genetic analysis associated a missense DCLRE1C variant with V-gene and J-gene trimming of TCR beta chains, and an independent cohort replicated the association. A cluster of highly shared sequence variants was judged likely to represent a technical artifact of the sequencing pipeline. While some public TCRs were present in many individuals, most TCR sequences turned up only very rarely across donors. A later genetic analysis reported fewer N-insertions in productive TCRs among donors in an Asian-associated ancestry cluster than the approximately 670-donor mean. According to the authors, the approach could potentially be generalized to other disease states and immunological phenotypes. Broadly in line with IMGT annotations, most TCR beta V segments showed up in productive rearrangements about 87% or about 30% of the time in an earlier analysis of 587 of the donors. The cohort was sequenced for TCR beta chains only, and without alpha or paired-chain data the features that could be detected were limited. Sequencing depth was assumed to be roughly uniform across donors in the presence/absence analyses, though that assumption may not hold. Some IMGT-functional V segments, including TRBV6-2 and TRBV6-3, could not be told apart with the 87-base-pair reads, so those segments were excluded. CMV serostatus was the only immune exposure information available for the cohort. Because some donors lacked HLA typing at each locus, the association tests relied only on the typed subset. At a false discovery rate of 0.05, a later analysis linked about 17,000 TCR beta sequences to specific HLA alleles.

The chain is made from TRBV4-3 and TRBJ2-3, with the D gene too uncertain to name. The source is a male donor in good health and CMV-seropositive. Sequencing was carried out using PBMCs. The CDR3 region: CASSQEAGPPDTQYF. The DNA reads TGCGCCAGCAGCCAAGAAGCAGGCCCCCCAGATACGCAGTATTTT.